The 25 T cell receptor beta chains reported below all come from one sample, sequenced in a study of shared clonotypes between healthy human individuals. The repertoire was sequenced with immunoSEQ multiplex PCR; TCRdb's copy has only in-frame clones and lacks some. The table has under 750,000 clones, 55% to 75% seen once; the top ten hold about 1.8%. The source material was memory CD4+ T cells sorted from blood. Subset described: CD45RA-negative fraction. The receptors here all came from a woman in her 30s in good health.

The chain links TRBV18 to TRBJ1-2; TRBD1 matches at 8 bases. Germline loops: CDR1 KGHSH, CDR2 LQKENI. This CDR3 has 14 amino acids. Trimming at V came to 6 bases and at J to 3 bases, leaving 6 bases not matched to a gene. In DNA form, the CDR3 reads TGTGCCAGCTCTCCGCAGGGGGCGGACTATGGCTACACCTTC. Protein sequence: CASSPQGADYGYTF.

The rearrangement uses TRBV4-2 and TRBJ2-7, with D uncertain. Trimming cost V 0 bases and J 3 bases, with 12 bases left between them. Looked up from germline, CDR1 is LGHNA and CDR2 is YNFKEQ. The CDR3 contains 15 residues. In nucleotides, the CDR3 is TGTGCCAGCAGCCAAGAAATGAATAGCTTCTACGAGCAGTACTTC. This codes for CASSQEMNSFYEQYF.

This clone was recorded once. The CDR3 DNA sequence: TGTGCCAGCAGCCCGCGGGTGGAGAGGGCTACCTACAATGAGCAGTTCTTC. Translation: CASSPRVERATYNEQFF. The rearrangement links TRBV7-9 to TRBJ2-1; possible D gene TRBD2, 5 bases. The V end was cut by 5 bases, the J end by 2 bases, with 19 bases between. This CDR3 comprises 17 residues. Germline CDR1 reads SEHNR; CDR2 reads FQNEAQ (reference sequence).

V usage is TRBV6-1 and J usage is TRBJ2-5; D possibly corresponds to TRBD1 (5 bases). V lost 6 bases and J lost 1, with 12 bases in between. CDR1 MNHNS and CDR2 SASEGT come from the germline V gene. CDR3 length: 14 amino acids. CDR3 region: CASSKTGVQETQYF. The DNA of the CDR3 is TGTGCCAGCAGCAAAACAGGAGTCCAAGAGACCCAGTACTTC.

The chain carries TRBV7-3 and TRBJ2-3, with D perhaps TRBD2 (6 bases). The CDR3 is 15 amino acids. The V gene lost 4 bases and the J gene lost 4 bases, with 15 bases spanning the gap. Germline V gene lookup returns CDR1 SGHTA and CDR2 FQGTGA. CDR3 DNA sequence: TGTGCCAGCAGCTCCGCGGGGAGCTTGGCAGATACGCAGTATTTT. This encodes CASSSAGSLADTQYF.

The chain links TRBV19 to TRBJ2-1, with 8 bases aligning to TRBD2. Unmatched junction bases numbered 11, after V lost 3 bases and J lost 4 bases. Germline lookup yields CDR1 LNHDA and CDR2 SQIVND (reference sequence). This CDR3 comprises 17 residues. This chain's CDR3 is CASSISGVPGGYNEQFF. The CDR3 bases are TGTGCCAGTAGTATTAGCGGGGTACCCGGGGGTTACAATGAGCAGTTCTTC.

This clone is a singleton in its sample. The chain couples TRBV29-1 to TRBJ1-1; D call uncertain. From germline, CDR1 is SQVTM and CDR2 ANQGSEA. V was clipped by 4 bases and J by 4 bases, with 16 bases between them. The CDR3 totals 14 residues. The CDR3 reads CSVGLGGEATEAFF. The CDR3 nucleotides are TGCAGCGTTGGGCTGGGAGGTGAAGCCACTGAAGCTTTCTTT.

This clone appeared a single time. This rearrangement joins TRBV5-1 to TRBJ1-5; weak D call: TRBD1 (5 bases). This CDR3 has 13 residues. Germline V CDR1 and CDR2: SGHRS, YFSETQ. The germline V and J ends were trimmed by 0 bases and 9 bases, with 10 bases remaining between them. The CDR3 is CASSLVQGGPQHF. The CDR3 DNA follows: TGCGCCAGCAGCTTGGTGCAGGGAGGGCCCCAGCATTTT.

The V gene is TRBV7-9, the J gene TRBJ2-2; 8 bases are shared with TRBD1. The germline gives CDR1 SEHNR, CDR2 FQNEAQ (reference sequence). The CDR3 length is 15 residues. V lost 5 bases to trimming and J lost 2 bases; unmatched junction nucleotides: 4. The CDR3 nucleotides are TGTGCCAGCAGCAAGGGACAGGCTAACACCGGGGAGCTGTTTTTT. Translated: CASSKGQANTGELFF.

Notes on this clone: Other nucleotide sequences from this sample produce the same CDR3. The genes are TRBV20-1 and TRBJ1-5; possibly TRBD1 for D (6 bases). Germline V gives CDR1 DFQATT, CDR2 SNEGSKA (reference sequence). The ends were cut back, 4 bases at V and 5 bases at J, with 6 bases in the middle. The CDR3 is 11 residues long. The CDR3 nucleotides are TGCAGTGCTAAGGGGGATCAGCCCCAGCATTTT. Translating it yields CSAKGDQPQHF.

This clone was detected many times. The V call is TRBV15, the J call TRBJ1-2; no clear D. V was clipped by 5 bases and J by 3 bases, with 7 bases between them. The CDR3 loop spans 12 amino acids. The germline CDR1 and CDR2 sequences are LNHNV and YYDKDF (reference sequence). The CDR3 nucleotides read TGTGCCACCAGCCAGGACTACTATGGCTACACCTTC. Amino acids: CATSQDYYGYTF.

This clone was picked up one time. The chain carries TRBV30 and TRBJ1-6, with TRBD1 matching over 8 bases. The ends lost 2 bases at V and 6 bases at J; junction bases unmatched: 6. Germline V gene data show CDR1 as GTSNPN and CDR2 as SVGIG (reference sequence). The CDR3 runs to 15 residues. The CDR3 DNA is TGTGCCTGGAGTTTTGCGGGACAGGCTAATTCACCCCTCCACTTT. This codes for CAWSFAGQANSPLHF.

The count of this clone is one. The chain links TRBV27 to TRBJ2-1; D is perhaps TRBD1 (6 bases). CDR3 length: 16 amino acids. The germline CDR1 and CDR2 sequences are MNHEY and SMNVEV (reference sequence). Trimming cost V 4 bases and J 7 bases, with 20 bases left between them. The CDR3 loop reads CASSSNPRTGLNEQFF. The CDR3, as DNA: TGTGCCAGCAGTTCCAACCCCCGAACAGGGCTTAATGAGCAGTTCTTC.

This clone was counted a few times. As DNA, the CDR3 is TGTGCCAGCAGTTTAGTACAGTCCTATGGCTACACCTTC. Amino acid sequence: CASSLVQSYGYTF. The genes are TRBV28 and TRBJ1-2, with D hard to call. Germline assignment: CDR1 MDHEN and CDR2 SYDVKM. Trimming removed 2 bases at V and 4 bases at J, with 8 bases between. The CDR3 runs to 13 residues.

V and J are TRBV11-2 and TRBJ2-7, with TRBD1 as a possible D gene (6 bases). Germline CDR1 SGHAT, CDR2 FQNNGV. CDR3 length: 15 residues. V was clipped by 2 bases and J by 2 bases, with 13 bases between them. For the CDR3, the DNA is TGTGCCAGCAGCTTATCACGGACAGTTGCCTACGAGCAGTACTTC. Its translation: CASSLSRTVAYEQYF.

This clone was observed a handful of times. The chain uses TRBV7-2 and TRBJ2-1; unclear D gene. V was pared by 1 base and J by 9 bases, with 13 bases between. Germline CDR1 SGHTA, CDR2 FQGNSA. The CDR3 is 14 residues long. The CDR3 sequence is CASSLDSGVREQFF. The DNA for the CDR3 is TGTGCCAGCAGCTTAGATTCTGGGGTCCGTGAGCAGTTCTTC.

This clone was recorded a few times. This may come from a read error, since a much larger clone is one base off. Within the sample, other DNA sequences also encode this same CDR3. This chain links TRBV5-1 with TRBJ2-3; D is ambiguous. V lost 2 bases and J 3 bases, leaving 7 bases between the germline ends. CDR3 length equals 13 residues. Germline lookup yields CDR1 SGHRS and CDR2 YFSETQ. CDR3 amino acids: CASSFGQTDTQYF. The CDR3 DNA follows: TGCGCCAGCAGCTTCGGGCAGACAGATACGCAGTATTTT. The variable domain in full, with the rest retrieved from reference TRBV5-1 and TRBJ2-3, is KAGVTQTPRYLIKTRGQQVTLSCSPISGHRSVSWYQQTPGQGLQFLFEYFSETQRNKGNFPGRFSGRQFSNSRSEMNVSTLELGDSALYLCASSFGQTDTQYFGPGTRLTVL.

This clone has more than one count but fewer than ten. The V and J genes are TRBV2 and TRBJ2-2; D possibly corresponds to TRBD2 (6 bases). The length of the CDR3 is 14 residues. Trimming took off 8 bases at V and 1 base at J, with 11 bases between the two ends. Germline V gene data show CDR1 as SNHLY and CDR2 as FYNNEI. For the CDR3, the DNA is TGTGCCAGCCTTGAGACTAGGAACACCGGGGAGCTGTTTTTT. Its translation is CASLETRNTGELFF.

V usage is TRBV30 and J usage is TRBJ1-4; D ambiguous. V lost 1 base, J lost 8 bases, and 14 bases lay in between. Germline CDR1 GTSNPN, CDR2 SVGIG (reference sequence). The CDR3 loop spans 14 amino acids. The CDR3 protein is CAWSEGSQGEKLFF. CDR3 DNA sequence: TGTGCCTGGAGTGAGGGATCCCAAGGCGAAAAACTGTTTTTT.

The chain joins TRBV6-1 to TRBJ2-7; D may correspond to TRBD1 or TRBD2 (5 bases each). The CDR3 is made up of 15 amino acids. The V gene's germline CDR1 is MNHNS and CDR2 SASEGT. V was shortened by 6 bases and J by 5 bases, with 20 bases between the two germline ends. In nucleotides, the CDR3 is TGTGCCAGCAGCAGCGTCGGGGCCCCAGGACACGAGCAGTACTTC. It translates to CASSSVGAPGHEQYF.

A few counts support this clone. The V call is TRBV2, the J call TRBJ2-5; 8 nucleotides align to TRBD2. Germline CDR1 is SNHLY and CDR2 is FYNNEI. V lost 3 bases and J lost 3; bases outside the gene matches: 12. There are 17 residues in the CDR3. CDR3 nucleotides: TGTGCCAGCAGTGACCTTGGAGCGGGAGTCTCCGAAGAGACCCAGTACTTC. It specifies CASSDLGAGVSEETQYF. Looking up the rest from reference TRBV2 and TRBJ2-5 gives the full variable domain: EPEVTQTPSHQVTQMGQEVILRCVPISNHLYFYWYRQILGQKVEFLVSFYNNEISEKSEIFDDQFSVERPDGSNFTLKIRSTKLEDSAMYFCASSDLGAGVSEETQYFGPGTRLLVL.

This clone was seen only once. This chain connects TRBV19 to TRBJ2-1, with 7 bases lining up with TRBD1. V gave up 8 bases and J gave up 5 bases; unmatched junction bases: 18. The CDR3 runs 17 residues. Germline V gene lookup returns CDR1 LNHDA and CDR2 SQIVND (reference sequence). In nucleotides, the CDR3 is TGTGCCAGTCGGAAAGAACTTAACAGGGGAATGAACAATGAGCAGTTCTTC. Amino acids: CASRKELNRGMNNEQFF.

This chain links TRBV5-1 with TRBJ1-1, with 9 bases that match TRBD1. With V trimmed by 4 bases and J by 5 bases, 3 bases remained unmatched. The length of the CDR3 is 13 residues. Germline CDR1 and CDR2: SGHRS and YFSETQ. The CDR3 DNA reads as TGCGCCAGCAGCCCCGGGACAGGGACTGAAGCTTTCTTT. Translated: CASSPGTGTEAFF.

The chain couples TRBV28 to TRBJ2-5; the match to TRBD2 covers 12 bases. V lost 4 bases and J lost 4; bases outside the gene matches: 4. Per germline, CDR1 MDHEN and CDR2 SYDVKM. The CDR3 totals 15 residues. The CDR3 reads CASSSRTSGTETQYF. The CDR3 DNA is TGTGCCAGCAGTTCTCGGACTAGCGGGACAGAGACCCAGTACTTC.

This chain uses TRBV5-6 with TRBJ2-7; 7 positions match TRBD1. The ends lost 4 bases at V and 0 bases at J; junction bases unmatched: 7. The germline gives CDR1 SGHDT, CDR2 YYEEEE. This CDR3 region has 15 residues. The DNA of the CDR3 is TGTGCCAGCAGCCGGATGACAGGGCTCTCCTACGAGCAGTACTTC. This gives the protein CASSRMTGLSYEQYF.